This TCR beta chain was recovered during a study of OX40 agonist ivuxolimab in advanced cancers. Study-wide background: The patients got ivuxolimab, which is an agonistic anti-OX40 (CD134) antibody. At doses from 0.01 to 10 mg/kg, patients were given intravenous ivuxolimab every 2 weeks.

Profiled with immunoSEQ multiplex PCR; TCRdb holds only in-frame clones, not every one. The sample holds 65,000 to 95,000 clones; roughly 90% are singletons and the top ten take approximately 0.5%. The CDR3 loop spans 15 amino acids. V dropped 3 bases and J dropped 2; count of bases not matched to a gene: 4. CDR1 is MNHNS, CDR2 SASEGT, per germline. This specimen consisted of CD4+ or CD8+ T cells sorted from blood, obtained in a trial of the OX40 agonist ivuxolimab. The source of this sequence is an adult with an advanced solid tumor such as melanoma, head and neck, liver or kidney cancer. The V and J genes are TRBV6-1 and TRBJ2-5, with 9 bases that match TRBD2. DNA of the CDR3: TGTGCCAGCAGTGATAGCGGGAGAGGTCAAGAGACCCAGTACTTC. This sequence encodes CASSDSGRGQETQYF.